The 17 T cell receptor beta chains below all came from one sample that was sequenced in a study of OX40 agonist ivuxolimab in advanced cancers. Measured with immunoSEQ multiplex PCR; TCRdb has only the in-frame clones, and not every one. Of about 75,000 clones listed, about 85% are singletons. Sequencing was performed on CD4+ or CD8+ T cells sorted from blood, taken in a trial of the OX40 agonist ivuxolimab. The receptors were gathered from an adult with an advanced solid tumor such as melanoma, head and neck, liver or kidney cancer.

The J gene is TRBJ2-7, the V gene TRBV7-9; 7 bases agree with TRBD1. The germline V gene has CDR1 SEHNR and CDR2 FQNEAQ (reference sequence). The CDR3 contains 14 residues. V shed 5 bases, J shed 3 bases, and the junction held 7 bases outside the gene matches. The CDR3 DNA sequence: TGTGCCAGCAGCACTGGACAGGCAAACTACGAGCAGTACTTC. Protein: CASSTGQANYEQYF.

The genes are TRBV2 and TRBJ1-2, with a possible D match to TRBD1 (6 bases). CDR3 length: 13 residues. Trimming left V 3 bases short and J 2 bases short, with 7 bases between. The germline V gene has CDR1 SNHLY and CDR2 FYNNEI. This CDR3 reads CASSEGQNYGYTF. CDR3 sequence (DNA): TGTGCCAGCAGTGAGGGACAAAACTATGGCTACACCTTC.

This chain connects TRBV5-6 to TRBJ2-1; 11 bases match TRBD2. CDR3 length: 16 residues. The V and J ends lost 0 bases and 8 bases, in that order; junction bases with no gene match: 7. In germline, CDR1 is SGHDT, CDR2 YYEEEE. The chain's CDR3 is CASSLGLASGRYEQFF. CDR3 DNA: TGTGCCAGCAGCTTGGGATTGGCTAGCGGGAGGTATGAGCAGTTCTTC.

This sequence joins TRBV6-6 and TRBJ1-4; a weak D match, TRBD1 (5 bases). CDR3 length: 15 residues. Looked up from germline, CDR1 is MNHNY and CDR2 is SVGAGI (reference sequence). V lost 10 bases and J lost 8, with 23 bases in between. CDR3 region: CATLSVRGEWEKLFF. The CDR3 DNA sequence: TGTGCCACCCTGTCTGTGAGGGGCGAGTGGGAAAAACTGTTTTTT.

The V gene is TRBV5-1, the J gene TRBJ1-4, with D possibly matching TRBD1 (5 bases). CDR3 length equals 13 residues. Germline CDR1 SGHRS, CDR2 YFSETQ. V was trimmed by 7 bases and J by 7 bases, leaving 14 bases between them. CDR3 region: CASRGASREKLFF. CDR3 nucleotide sequence: TGCGCCAGCCGTGGGGCATCGCGTGAAAAACTGTTTTTT.

This clone has more than one count but fewer than ten. The CDR3 loop is CAISESGQDQPQHF. CDR3 in DNA: TGTGCCATCAGTGAGTCGGGACAGGATCAGCCCCAGCATTTT. The chain has TRBV10-3 and TRBJ1-5, with TRBD1 matching 8 bases. This CDR3 is built from 14 residues. CDR1 and CDR2 (germline): ENHRY, SYGVKD. V lost 0 bases and J lost 5; bases outside the gene matches: 0.

The chain employs TRBV4-2 and TRBJ1-5, with 8 bases identical to TRBD1. Trimming cost V 0 bases and J 7 bases; bases outside gene matches: 5. CDR1 and CDR2 (germline): LGHNA, YNFKEQ. The CDR3 is 15 amino acids. This CDR3 is CASSQERTGRQPQHF. The CDR3 DNA sequence: TGTGCCAGCAGCCAAGAACGGACAGGGCGGCAGCCCCAGCATTTT.

V usage is TRBV9 and J usage is TRBJ2-5; D ambiguous. The CDR3 has 12 residues. V dropped 0 bases and J dropped 5 bases, with 5 bases sitting between them. Per germline, CDR1 SGDLS and CDR2 YYNGEE. The CDR3 region is CASSVERETQYF. CDR3 nucleotide sequence: TGTGCCAGCAGCGTAGAAAGGGAGACCCAGTACTTC.

The genes are TRBV7-9 and TRBJ1-5, with D hard to call. The CDR3 sequence is 14 residues long. Trimming removed 3 bases from V and 4 bases from J, with 10 bases in between. Germline V CDR1 and CDR2: SEHNR, FQNEAQ (reference sequence). The CDR3 here is CASSFGDRNQPQHF. As DNA, the CDR3 is TGTGCCAGCAGCTTTGGAGATCGAAATCAGCCCCAGCATTTT.

This chain links TRBV6-1 with TRBJ2-7; D not resolved. The CDR3 is made up of 17 amino acids. Germline CDR1 is MNHNS and CDR2 is SASEGT. Trimming left V 1 base short and J 0 bases short, with 16 bases between. CDR3 DNA: TGTGCCAGCAGTGAAGGTCTTTTGACGGTCTTCTCCTACGAGCAGTACTTC. It is translated as CASSEGLLTVFSYEQYF.

The chain combines TRBV5-6 with TRBJ2-7; a weak D match, TRBD2 (6 bases). Trimming cost V 4 bases and J 3 bases, with 14 bases left between them. The CDR3 runs to 14 residues. Germline V lookup: CDR1 SGHDT, CDR2 YYEEEE. The CDR3 loop reads CASSRGRRDYEQYF. In nucleotides, the CDR3 is TGTGCCAGCAGCCGGGGACGGAGGGACTACGAGCAGTACTTC.

The CDR3 coding sequence is TGTGCCAGCAGCCAAGGGTCGGGGGCCACCGGGGAGCTGTTTTTT. The encoded protein is CASSQGSGATGELFF. This chain links TRBV4-2 with TRBJ2-2; D might be TRBD1 or TRBD2, each matching 6 bases. CDR1 and CDR2 (germline): LGHNA, YNFKEQ. The CDR3 spans 15 residues. V dropped 1 base and J dropped 4 bases, with 10 bases sitting between them.

The J gene is TRBJ1-1, the V gene TRBV5-1; D unresolved. V lost 0 bases and J 1 base, leaving 4 bases between the germline ends. This CDR3 has 13 residues. Germline lookup yields CDR1 SGHRS and CDR2 YFSETQ. The CDR3 coding sequence is TGCGCCAGCAGCTTGGGCACGAACACTGAAGCTTTCTTT. Residues: CASSLGTNTEAFF.

As for this clone: At one boundary the junction diverges from the germline segment, which might be a read error. The chain links TRBV7-7 to TRBJ2-1, with 7 bases aligning to TRBD1. Germline V gene sequence: CDR1 SSHAT, CDR2 FNYEAQ (reference sequence). The CDR3 is 13 amino acids. The CDR3 reads CASSPDRVHEQFF. As DNA, the CDR3 is TGTGCTAGCAGCCCAGACAGGGTCCATGAGCAGTTCTTC.

The chain joins TRBV19 to TRBJ1-1; possibly TRBD1 for D (6 bases). CDR3 length: 14 residues. The V end was cut by 7 bases, the J end by 2 bases, with 14 bases between. Germline CDR1 and CDR2: LNHDA and SQIVND (reference sequence). The CDR3, as DNA: TGTGCCAGTAAGGACAGCCCACTAAACACTGAAGCTTTCTTT. Translating gives CASKDSPLNTEAFF.

The V gene is TRBV14, the J gene TRBJ2-3; 8 nucleotides align to TRBD2. The CDR3 has 15 residues. With 4 bases clipped from V and 7 bases from J, the junction kept 10 bases outside the gene matches. Germline lookup yields CDR1 SGHDN and CDR2 FVKESK. The CDR3: CASSLQAGGGNTQYF. CDR3 DNA: TGTGCCAGCAGCCTACAGGCGGGAGGAGGAAATACGCAGTATTTT.

The rearrangement joins TRBV6-5 to TRBJ1-2, with TRBD1 matching 9 bases. Trimming removed 5 bases from V and 7 bases from J; junction bases left unmatched: 8. The CDR3 sequence is 14 residues long. The germline V gene has CDR1 MNHEY and CDR2 SVGAGI. This chain's CDR3 is CASSEDRGITGYTF. CDR3 nucleotides: TGTGCCAGCAGTGAGGACAGGGGTATTACTGGCTACACCTTC.